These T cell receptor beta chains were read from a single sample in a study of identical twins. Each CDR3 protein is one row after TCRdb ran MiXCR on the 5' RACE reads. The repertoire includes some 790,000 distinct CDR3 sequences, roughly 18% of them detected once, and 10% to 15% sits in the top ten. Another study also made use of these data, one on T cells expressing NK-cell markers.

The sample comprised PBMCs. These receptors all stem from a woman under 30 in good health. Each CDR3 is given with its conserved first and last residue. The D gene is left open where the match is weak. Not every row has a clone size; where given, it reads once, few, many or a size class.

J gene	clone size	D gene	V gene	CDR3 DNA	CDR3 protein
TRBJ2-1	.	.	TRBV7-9	TGTGCCAGCAGCCCGCAACTAGATCCGGCCAATGAGCAGTTCTTC	CASSPQLDPANEQFF
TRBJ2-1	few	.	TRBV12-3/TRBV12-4	TGTGCCAGCAGTGGTGGACCAAATGAGCAGTTCTTC	CASSGGPNEQFF
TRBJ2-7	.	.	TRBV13	TGTGCCAGCAGCTTAAGGCCAGAATACGAGCAGTACTTC	CASSLRPEYEQYF
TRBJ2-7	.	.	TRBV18	TGTGCCAGCTCACCAACCCGCAGTGATCCCTACGAGCAGTACTTC	CASSPTRSDPYEQYF
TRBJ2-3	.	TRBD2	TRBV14	TGTGCCAGCAGCCAAGATAGGGGACTAGCGGGGGTGGATACGCAGTATTTT	CASSQDRGLAGVDTQYF
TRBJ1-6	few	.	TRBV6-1	TGTGCCAGCAGTGAGATGGCGACACCCCTCCACTTT	CASSEMATPLHF
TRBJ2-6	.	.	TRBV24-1	TGTGCCACCGACCCTGGGGCCAACGTCCTGACTTTC	CATDPGANVLTF
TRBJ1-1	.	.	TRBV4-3	TGCGCCAGCAGCCAGAGGGACGGTTGGAGTGAAGCTTTCTTT	CASSQRDGWSEAFF
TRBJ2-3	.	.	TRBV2	TGTGCCAGCAGTGAAGATGGGAATTGGGATACGCAGTATTTT	CASSEDGNWDTQYF
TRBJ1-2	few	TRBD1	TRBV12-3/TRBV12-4	TGTGCCAGCAGTTCCACCCGGACAGGGAAATTCTCGTATGGCTACACCTTC	CASSSTRTGKFSYGYTF
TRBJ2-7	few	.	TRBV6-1	TGTGCCAGCAGTGAATCCCTTCGGCTCGAGCAGTACTTC	CASSESLRLEQYF
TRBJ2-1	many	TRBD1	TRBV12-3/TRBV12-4	TGTGCCAGCCAAACGCTACCGGGACAGGGGAACAATGAGCAGTTCTTC	CASQTLPGQGNNEQFF
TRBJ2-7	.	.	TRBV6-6	TGTGCCACGGGGAGGGGGGAAGGGGAGCAGTACTTC	CATGRGEGEQYF
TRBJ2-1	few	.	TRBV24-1	TGTGCCACCAGTGACCCGAAACCAGGGAATCCTGGGGGCTACAATGAGCAGTTCTTC	CATSDPKPGNPGGYNEQFF
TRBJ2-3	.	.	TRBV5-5	TGTGCCAGCAGCTGGGCCGGGATTGGGAATGTGGATACGCAGTATTTT	CASSWAGIGNVDTQYF
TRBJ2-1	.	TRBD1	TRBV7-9	TGTGCCAGCAGCTTGGGACAGATTCTTGAGCAGTTCTTC	CASSLGQILEQFF
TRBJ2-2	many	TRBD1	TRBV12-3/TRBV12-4	TGTGCCAGCAGTTTCCCGACCGGGACAGGGGACACCGGGGAGCTGTTTTTT	CASSFPTGTGDTGELFF
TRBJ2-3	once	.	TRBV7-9	TGTGCCAGCAGCTTCGTCCCCACAGATACGCAGTATTTT	CASSFVPTDTQYF
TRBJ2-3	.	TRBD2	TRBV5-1	TGCGCCAGCAGCTGGAATGTAGCGGGAGGGCTCCTCGGCACAGATACGCAGTATTTT	CASSWNVAGGLLGTDTQYF
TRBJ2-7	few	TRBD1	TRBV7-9	TGTGCCACCACCGGACAGGGAAGGGGCGAGCAGTACTTC	CATTGQGRGEQYF
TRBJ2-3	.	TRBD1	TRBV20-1	TGCAGTGCTCAGGATGGGGACAGGGGCACAGATACGCAGTATTTT	CSAQDGDRGTDTQYF
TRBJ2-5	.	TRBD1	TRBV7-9	TGTGCCAGCAGCTTAGCGAGGGACAGGGGAGAGACCCAGTACTTC	CASSLARDRGETQYF
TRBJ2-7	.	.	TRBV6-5	TGTGCCAGCAGTTACAATCCCCTCGACAGGGGAGGGAACGAGCAGTACTTC	CASSYNPLDRGGNEQYF
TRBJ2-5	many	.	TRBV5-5	TGTGCCAGCAGTCCCTCAAGTAGCCAAGAGACCCAGTACTTC	CASSPSSSQETQYF
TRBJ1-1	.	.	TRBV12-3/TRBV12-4	TGTGCCAGCAGCCTACAGTCGGGTGACACTGAAGCTTTCTTT	CASSLQSGDTEAFF
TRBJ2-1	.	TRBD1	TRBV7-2	TGTGCCAGCAGCTCTCAGACAGGGATCTACAATGAGCAGTTCTTC	CASSSQTGIYNEQFF
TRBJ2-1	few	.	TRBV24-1	TGTGCCACCAGTGATGCCCCGGGGGGCGGGGATTACAATGAGCAGTTCTTC	CATSDAPGGGDYNEQFF
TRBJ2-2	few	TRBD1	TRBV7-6	TGTGCCAGCAGCTTTTGGACAGGGTCGAACACCGGGGAGCTGTTTTTT	CASSFWTGSNTGELFF
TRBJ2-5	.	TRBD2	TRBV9	TGTGCCAGCAGCGTAGAGGGTAGCGGGGTCCAAGAGACCCAGTACTTC	CASSVEGSGVQETQYF
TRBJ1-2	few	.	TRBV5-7	TGTGCCAGCAGCGGGGGGGAAAGCGGGAACTATGGCTACACCTTC	CASSGGESGNYGYTF
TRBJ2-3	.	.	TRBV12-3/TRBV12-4	TGTGCCAGCACCTTGGACTTTTCTCGCCTCACAGATACGCAGTATTTT	CASTLDFSRLTDTQYF
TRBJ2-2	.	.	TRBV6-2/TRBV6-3	TGTGCCAGCAGTTACAGGTTGGGTTGGAACACCGGGGAGCTGTTTTTT	CASSYRLGWNTGELFF
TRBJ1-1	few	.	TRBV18	TGTGCCAGCTCACCGGGGGAAGGGACCGGCACTGAAGCTTTCTTT	CASSPGEGTGTEAFF
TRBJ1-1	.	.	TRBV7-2	TGTGCCAGCAGCAACCAGGGGAATACTGAAGCTTTCTTT	CASSNQGNTEAFF